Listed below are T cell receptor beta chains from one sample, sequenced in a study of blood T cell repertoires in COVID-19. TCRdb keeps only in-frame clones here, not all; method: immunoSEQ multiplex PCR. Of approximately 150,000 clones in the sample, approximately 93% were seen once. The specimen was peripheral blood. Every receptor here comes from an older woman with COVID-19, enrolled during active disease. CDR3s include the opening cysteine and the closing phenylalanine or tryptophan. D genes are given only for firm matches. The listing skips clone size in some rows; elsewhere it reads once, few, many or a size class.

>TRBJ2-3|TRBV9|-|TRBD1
TGTGCCAGCAGCAAGGGACAGGGTCTCTCAGATACGCAGTATTTT
CASSKGQGLSDTQYF
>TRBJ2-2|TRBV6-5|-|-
TGTGCCAGCAGTTACTCCGTCAGCGGGGAGCTGTTTTTT
CASSYSVSGELFF
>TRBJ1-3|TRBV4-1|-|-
TGCGCCAGCAGCCAAGGAGTCACGAGATACTCTGGAAACACCATATATTTT
CASSQGVTRYSGNTIYF
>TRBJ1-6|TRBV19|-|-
TGTGCCAGTAGTAGCGGCGTCAATTCACCCCTCCACTTT
CASSSGVNSPLHF
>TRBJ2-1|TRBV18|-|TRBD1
TGTGCCAGCTCATCCGACAGGGCTGATGAGCAGTTCTTC
CASSSDRADEQFF
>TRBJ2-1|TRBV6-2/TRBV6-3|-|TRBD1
TGTGCCAGCAGTTACCCTCCAGGGACAGGGAAGGGGTACAATGAGCAGTTCTTC
CASSYPPGTGKGYNEQFF
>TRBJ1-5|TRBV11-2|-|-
TGTGCCAGCAGCTTAGACAGGAACAATCAGCCCCAGCATTTT
CASSLDRNNQPQHF
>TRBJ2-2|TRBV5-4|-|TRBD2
TGTGCCAGTTCCGCGGGGGGGCCGACCGGGGAGCTGTTTTTT
CASSAGGPTGELFF
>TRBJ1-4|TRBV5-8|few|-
TGTGCCAGCAGCCTTAGACAGCTTCCTAATGAAAAACTGTTTTTT
CASSLRQLPNEKLFF
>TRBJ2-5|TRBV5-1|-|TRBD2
TGCGCCAGCAGCTATAGACTAGCGGGGGGGCCGAAGACCCAGTACTTC
CASSYRLAGGPKTQYF
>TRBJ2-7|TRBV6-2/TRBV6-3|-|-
TGTGCCAGCAGTTACGCTGACAGGCCCTACGAGCAGTACTTC
CASSYADRPYEQYF
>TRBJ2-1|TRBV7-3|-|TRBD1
TGTGCCAGCAGCTCCGGACAGGGGCGATACAATGAGCAGTTCTTC
CASSSGQGRYNEQFF
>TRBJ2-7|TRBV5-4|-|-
TGTGCCAGCAGCTTGGCAGGGGCCGTTTCCTACGAGCAGTACTTC
CASSLAGAVSYEQYF
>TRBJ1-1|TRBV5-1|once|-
TGCGCCAGCAGCAATTCCGTCCGGGTCAGCCGGGGAACTGAAGCTTTCTTT
CASSNSVRVSRGTEAFF
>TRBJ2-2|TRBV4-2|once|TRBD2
TGTGCCAGCAGCCAAGATTTAGCGGGAGGGGGGGAGCTGTTTTTT
CASSQDLAGGGELFF
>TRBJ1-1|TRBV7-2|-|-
TGTGCCAGCAGCCCCGACAGGCTCACTGAAGCTTTCTTT
CASSPDRLTEAFF
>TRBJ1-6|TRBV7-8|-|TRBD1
TGTGCCAGCAGCTTAGTTGCTTTCGGGACAGGGGATTCACCCCTCCACTTT
CASSLVAFGTGDSPLHF
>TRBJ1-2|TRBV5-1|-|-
TGCGCCAGCAGGTCAATAAAGGGGATGTATGGCTACACCTTC
CASRSIKGMYGYTF
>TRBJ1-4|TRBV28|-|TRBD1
TGTGCCAGCAGTCCCCAACAGGGGTCGAATGAAAAACTGTTTTTT
CASSPQQGSNEKLFF
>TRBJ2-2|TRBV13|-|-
TGTGCCAGCAGCTTATCGCAGGCGAACACCGGGGAGCTGTTTTTT
CASSLSQANTGELFF
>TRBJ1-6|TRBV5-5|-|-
TGTGCCAGCAGCCCAAACCTCGGACAGTTTAGCTCCTATAATTCACCCCTCCACTTT
CASSPNLGQFSSYNSPLHF
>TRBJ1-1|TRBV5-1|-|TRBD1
TGCGCCAGCAGCCGCGACAGGGGGATCACTGAAGCTTTCTTT
CASSRDRGITEAFF
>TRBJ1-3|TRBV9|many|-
TGTGCCAGCAGCGCCTCCCCCGGCGGGAGAAGAAGGGGAAACACCATATATTTT
CASSASPGGRRRGNTIYF
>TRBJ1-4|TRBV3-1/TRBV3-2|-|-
TGTGCCAGCAGCCCTCGCCCAGGGAGGGATGAAAAACTGTTTTTT
CASSPRPGRDEKLFF
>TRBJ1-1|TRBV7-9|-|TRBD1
TGTGCCAGCAGCTTGTCGGGACAGGGAGGCACTGAAGCTTTCTTT
CASSLSGQGGTEAFF
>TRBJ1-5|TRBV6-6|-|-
TGTGCCAGCAGCTCGGAGGGGCATGGCAATCAGCCCCAGCATTTT
CASSSEGHGNQPQHF
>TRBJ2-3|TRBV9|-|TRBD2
TGTGCCAGCAGCCCTCGGACTAGAAACACAGATACGCAGTATTTT
CASSPRTRNTDTQYF
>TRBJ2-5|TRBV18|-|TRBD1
TGTGCCAGCTCACGGGGACAGGATCCACAAGAGACCCAGTACTTC
CASSRGQDPQETQYF
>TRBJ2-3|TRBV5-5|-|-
TGTGCCAGCAGCTTCGACGGGGTTAGCACAGATACGCAGTATTTT
CASSFDGVSTDTQYF
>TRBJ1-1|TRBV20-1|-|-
TGCAGTGCCAGCCGGGACACTGAAGCTTTCTTT
CSASRDTEAFF
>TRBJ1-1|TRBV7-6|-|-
TGTGCCAGCAGCTTCACATTGAACACTGAAGCTTTCTTT
CASSFTLNTEAFF
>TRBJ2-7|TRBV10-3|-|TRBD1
TGTGCCATCAGATCCGGGACAGGATCCTACGAGCAGTACTTC
CAIRSGTGSYEQYF
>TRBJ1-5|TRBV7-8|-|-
TGTGCCACCAAGTTAACAGGGTCCAGCAATCAGCCCCAGCATTTT
CATKLTGSSNQPQHF
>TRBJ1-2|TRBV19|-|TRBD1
TGTGCCAGTAGTATAGGAGACAGGGACTACACCTTC
CASSIGDRDYTF
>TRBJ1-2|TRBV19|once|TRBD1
TGTGCCAGTAGTATAGTTGGCCAGGGGGCTCGGGGCTACACCTTC
CASSIVGQGARGYTF
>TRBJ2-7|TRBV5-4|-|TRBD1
TGTGCCACCAGTCCGGGACAGGCCTTTTTTGAGCAGTACTTC
CATSPGQAFFEQYF
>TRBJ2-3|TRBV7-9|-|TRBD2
TGTGCCAGCAGCTTAGAAGCGGGGAGAAATACGCAGTATTTT
CASSLEAGRNTQYF
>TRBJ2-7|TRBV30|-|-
TGTGCCTGGAGTGCCACCGTAGACGAGCAGTACTTC
CAWSATVDEQYF
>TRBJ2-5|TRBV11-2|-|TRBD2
TGTGCCAGCAGCTTAGGAGGGCAGCGGGGGGGCACGCTTAGAGAGACCCAGTACTTC
CASSLGGQRGGTLRETQYF
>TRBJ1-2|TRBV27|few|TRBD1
TGTGCCAGCGTCACAGGGGGAGTCTACACCTTC
CASVTGGVYTF
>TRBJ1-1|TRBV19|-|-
TGTGCCAGTAGTAAATATTCGGGGGTGGAAACTGAAGCTTTCTTT
CASSKYSGVETEAFF
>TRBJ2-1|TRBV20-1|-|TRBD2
TGCAGTGCTAGTACCGGGACTAGCGGGGGCCCGAGACAGTTCTTC
CSASTGTSGGPRQFF
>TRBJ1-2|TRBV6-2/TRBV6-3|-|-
TGTGCCAGCAGTTTAAGGGGCGGAAATGGCTACACCTTC
CASSLRGGNGYTF
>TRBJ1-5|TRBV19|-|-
TGTGCCAGTTCCCAGGCCATATATCAGCCCCAGCATTTT
CASSQAIYQPQHF
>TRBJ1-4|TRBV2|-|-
TGTGCCACCCAAAGGGGAGGGGATGAAAAACTGTTTTTT
CATQRGGDEKLFF
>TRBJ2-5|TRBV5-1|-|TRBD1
TGCGCCAGCAGCTCGGGACAGCCTACAGAGACCCAGTACTTC
CASSSGQPTETQYF
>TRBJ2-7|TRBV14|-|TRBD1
TGTGCCAGCAACGGGGCAGGGGGACCCGAGCAGTACTTC
CASNGAGGPEQYF
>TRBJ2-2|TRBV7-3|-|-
TGTGCCAGCAGCTTTGACAGACCGCCCACCGGGGAGCTGTTTTTT
CASSFDRPPTGELFF
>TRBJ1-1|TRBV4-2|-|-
TGTGCCAGCAGCCCCCAGTCAGGGATGAACACTGAAGCTTTCTTT
CASSPQSGMNTEAFF
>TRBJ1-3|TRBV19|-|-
TGTGCCAGCCTAGGTCGACGGTTTCTCTCTGGAAACACCATATATTTT
CASLGRRFLSGNTIYF
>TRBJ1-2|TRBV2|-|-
TGTGCCAGCAGTGAAGAGGGAGATTCTTATGGCTACACCTTC
CASSEEGDSYGYTF
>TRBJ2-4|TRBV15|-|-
TGTGCCACCAGCAGTCGGACAAACTTAGCCAAAAACATTCAGTACTTC
CATSSRTNLAKNIQYF
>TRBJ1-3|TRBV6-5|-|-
TGTGCCAGCAGTTACGGGAGGAGAATCTCTGGAAACACCATATATTTT
CASSYGRRISGNTIYF
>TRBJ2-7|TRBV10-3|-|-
TGTGCCATCAGTGAGTCCGAACAGGGATCCTACGAGCAGTACTTC
CAISESEQGSYEQYF
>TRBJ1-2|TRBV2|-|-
TGTGCCAGCATTCGTGAGTCGGGGGATGGCTACACCTTC
CASIRESGDGYTF
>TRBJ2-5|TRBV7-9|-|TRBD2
TGTGCCAGCAGCAGAGGGACTAGCGGGGGTGAGACCCAGTACTTC
CASSRGTSGGETQYF
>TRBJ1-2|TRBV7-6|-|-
TGTGCCAGCAGAGGGCCGGACAGCTATAAAGGTGGCTACACCTTC
CASRGPDSYKGGYTF